The 12 T cell receptor beta chains below all came from one sample that was sequenced in a study of OX40 agonist ivuxolimab in advanced cancers. Profiling relied on immunoSEQ multiplex PCR, and the TCRdb table lists in-frame clones only, not all of them. The sample yields about 64,000 clones, approximately 86% seen once. Sequences were derived from CD4+ or CD8+ T cells sorted from blood, sampled in a trial of the OX40 agonist ivuxolimab. The receptors were gathered from an adult with an advanced solid tumor such as melanoma, head and neck, liver or kidney cancer.

The rearrangement uses TRBV28 and TRBJ2-7; no definite D call. The CDR3 contains 11 residues. CDR1 is MDHEN, CDR2 SYDVKM, per germline. The germline V and J ends were trimmed by 4 bases and 3 bases, with 4 bases remaining between them. Here the CDR3 reads CASSWGYEQYF. DNA of the CDR3: TGTGCCAGCAGTTGGGGCTACGAGCAGTACTTC. The full variable domain, in which reference TRBV28 and TRBJ2-7 provide the parts outside the CDR3, is DVKVTQSSRYLVKRTGEKVFLECVQDMDHENMFWYRQDPGLGLRLIYFSYDVKMKEKGDIPEGYSVSREKKERFSLILESASTNQTSMYLCASSWGYEQYFGPGTRLTVT.

The rearrangement uses TRBV4-3 and TRBJ1-4; D is perhaps TRBD1 (6 bases). The CDR3 sequence is 16 residues long. CDR1 is LGHNA, CDR2 YSLEER, per germline. Trimming cost V 0 bases and J 7 bases, with 15 bases left between them. The chain's CDR3 is CASSQDRKRGVEKLFF. The CDR3 nucleotides are TGCGCCAGCAGCCAAGATAGGAAAAGGGGGGTTGAAAAACTGTTTTTT.

The V call is TRBV28, the J call TRBJ2-1; 15 positions match TRBD2. Trimming removed 4 bases from V and 7 bases from J; junction bases left unmatched: 14. In germline, CDR1 is MDHEN, CDR2 SYDVKM. The CDR3 covers 19 residues. CDR3 in amino acids: CASSSDPGLAGGPLNEQFF. DNA for the CDR3: TGTGCCAGCAGTTCCGACCCCGGACTAGCGGGAGGGCCGCTGAATGAGCAGTTCTTC.

V gene TRBV25-1 combines with J gene TRBJ1-2; tentative D call: TRBD1 (5 bases). Trimming took 2 bases from V and 6 from J, leaving 13 bases between them. The CDR3 length is 14 residues. Germline-derived CDR1 and CDR2 are MGHDK and SYGVNS. In nucleotides, the CDR3 is TGTGCCAGCAGTGAAAGGAGGGACGGGGATGGCTACACCTTC. Translated, it gives CASSERRDGDGYTF.

This chain connects TRBV9 to TRBJ2-3; TRBD2 is a possible D gene (6 bases). This CDR3 is 15 amino acids long. Germline CDR1 and CDR2: SGDLS and YYNGEE. V lost 1 base and J 2 bases, leaving 11 bases between the germline ends. CDR3 sequence (DNA): TGTGCCAGCAGCGTATTCGGCGGGAACACAGATACGCAGTATTTT. Protein product: CASSVFGGNTDTQYF. Supplemented by reference TRBV9 and TRBJ2-3, the full variable domain reads DSGVTQTPKHLITATGQRVTLRCSPRSGDLSVYWYQQSLDQGLQFLIQYYNGEERAKGNILERFSAQQFPDLHSELNLSSLELGDSALYFCASSVFGGNTDTQYFGPGTRLTVL.

V usage is TRBV14 and J usage is TRBJ2-7; tentatively, D is TRBD2 (5 bases). Germline V gives CDR1 SGHDN, CDR2 FVKESK. The germline V and J ends were trimmed by 4 bases and 3 bases, with 13 bases remaining between them. The CDR3 covers 14 residues. The CDR3 protein is CASSLGVVNYEQYF. CDR3 nucleotides: TGTGCCAGCAGCCTGGGAGTAGTTAACTACGAGCAGTACTTC. The variable domain in full, completed from reference TRBV14 and TRBJ2-7, reads EAGVTQFPSHSVIEKGQTVTLRCDPISGHDNLYWYRRVMGKEIKFLLHFVKESKQDESGMPNNRFLAERTGGTYSTLKVQPAELEDSGVYFCASSLGVVNYEQYFGPGTRLTVT.

The chain joins TRBV7-8 to TRBJ1-5; D possibly corresponds to TRBD1 (5 bases). V gave up 7 bases and J gave up 5 bases, with 12 bases separating them. The CDR3 spans 13 residues. The germline gives CDR1 SGHVS, CDR2 FQNEAQ. The CDR3 sequence is CASTQVGDQPQHF. CDR3 nucleotide sequence: TGTGCCAGCACCCAGGTGGGGGATCAGCCCCAGCATTTT.

The chain employs TRBV18 and TRBJ1-3; D is possibly TRBD1 (6 bases). From germline, CDR1 is KGHSH and CDR2 LQKENI. The CDR3 is 18 residues long. Trimming removed 2 bases at V and 0 bases at J, with 17 bases between. CDR3 sequence: CASSPWLPSGASGNTIYF. CDR3 nucleotides: TGTGCCAGCTCACCATGGTTACCGTCAGGGGCCTCTGGAAACACCATATATTTT.

The chain combines TRBV19 with TRBJ2-3; possibly TRBD1 for D (10 bases). Trimming cost V 5 bases and J 2 bases, with 23 bases left between them. Germline CDR1 and CDR2: LNHDA and SQIVND (reference sequence). There are 18 residues in the CDR3. The DNA for the CDR3 is TGTGCCAGTAGTCGACAGGGGGCAACTAGCGGGTTCACAGATACGCAGTATTTT. This gives the protein CASSRQGATSGFTDTQYF.

The gene calls are TRBV2 and TRBJ2-7; 12 bases agree with TRBD2. Germline CDR1 and CDR2: SNHLY and FYNNEI. CDR3 length: 14 amino acids. Losses at the gene ends were 5 bases for V and 6 bases for J; bases not matched to a gene: 5. The CDR3 sequence: CASSRLAGDSEQYF. The CDR3 region has the DNA TGTGCCAGCAGTAGACTAGCGGGAGACTCCGAGCAGTACTTC.

The rearrangement uses TRBV23-1 and TRBJ2-5; 7 bases map to TRBD1. TRBV23-1 is reported as an ORF; its role is uncertain. V dropped 3 bases and J dropped 3; count of bases not matched to a gene: 4. The CDR3 length is 14 residues. CDR3 nucleotide sequence: TGCGCCAGCAGTCACCTCGGGACAGAAGAGACCCAGTACTTC. This sequence encodes CASSHLGTEETQYF.

In its sample, this clone was seen a few times. V usage is TRBV27 and J usage is TRBJ2-7; 8 nucleotides agree with TRBD1. The CDR3 runs to 13 residues. Per the germline V gene, CDR1 is MNHEY and CDR2 is SMNVEV (reference sequence). V lost 11 bases and J lost 0; bases outside the gene matches: 6. The CDR3 here is CAVRQGHSYEQYF. The DNA of the CDR3 is TGTGCCGTTAGACAGGGGCACTCCTACGAGCAGTACTTC.